These T cell receptor beta chains were read from a single sample in a study of shared clonotypes between healthy human individuals. Using immunoSEQ multiplex PCR, the repertoire was profiled, and TCRdb retains in-frame clones only, with some absent. Counted here are approximately 2.5 million clones, 90% to 95% occurring once; the ten biggest clones make up around 0.14%. What was sequenced was naive CD4+ T cells sorted from blood. These receptors were taken from a man aged 18 to 35 in good health. The CDR3 runs from the conserved cysteine through the conserved F or W. The D gene is left open where the match is weak. The size entry is marked missing in some rows and otherwise reads once, few, many or a size class.

D gene,clone size,J gene,V gene,CDR3 DNA,CDR3 protein
.,.,TRBJ1-5,TRBV6-6,TGTGCCAGCAGTTACGAGGAGTATCAGCCCCAGCATTTT,CASSYEEYQPQHF
TRBD1,.,TRBJ2-4,TRBV7-3,TGTGCCAGCAGCCCCAAAGCCGCATCAGGGGGCGAAACCAAAAACATTCAGTACTTC,CASSPKAASGGETKNIQYF
TRBD2,.,TRBJ2-4,TRBV7-9,TGTGCCAGCAGCCCGACGCGGGAGTCCGCAAACATTCAGTACTTC,CASSPTRESANIQYF
.,once,TRBJ2-3,TRBV6-1,TGTGCCAGCAGTGAAGGGGTCGGCGGGGCAGTCTCAGATACGCAGTATTTT,CASSEGVGGAVSDTQYF
.,.,TRBJ1-6,TRBV7-8,TGTGCCAGCAGCCTAGGGTCCTCACCCCTCCACTTT,CASSLGSSPLHF
.,.,TRBJ1-1,TRBV14,TGTGCCAGCAGCCTAGATATGAACACTGAAGCTTTCTTT,CASSLDMNTEAFF
.,.,TRBJ1-2,TRBV18,TGTGCCAGCTCACCGGAATCGGGGGCCTGGAATGGCTACACCTTC,CASSPESGAWNGYTF
TRBD2,once,TRBJ2-7,TRBV18,TGTGCCAGCTCACCACGGAGCGGGAGGTCAGACGAGCAGTACTTC,CASSPRSGRSDEQYF
.,.,TRBJ2-5,TRBV11-2,TGTGCCAGCAGCCCCTGGGGGGTGCAAGAGACCCAGTACTTC,CASSPWGVQETQYF
.,once,TRBJ2-3,TRBV6-5,TGTGCCAGCACCCCTTCAAAAGCAAATACGCAGTATTTT,CASTPSKANTQYF
.,.,TRBJ2-5,TRBV11-2,TGTGCCAGCAGCTTAGGGGAGTCAGGAGCCCAGTACTTC,CASSLGESGAQYF
.,.,TRBJ2-2,TRBV10-3,TGTGCCATCAGTGAGTCGATCGGCACGTCCGCCGGGGAGCTGTTTTTT,CAISESIGTSAGELFF
.,.,TRBJ2-7,TRBV28,TGTGCCAGCCCCGCCCGGACTGCAGCCTACGAGCAGTACTTC,CASPARTAAYEQYF
.,.,TRBJ1-2,TRBV18,TGTGCCAGCTCACCTATCGGACAATCGGTCTCTGGCTACACCTTC,CASSPIGQSVSGYTF
.,.,TRBJ2-5,TRBV7-2,TGTGCCAGCAGCTTAGATCCCCAGTCGACTCAAGAGACCCAGTACTTC,CASSLDPQSTQETQYF
.,.,TRBJ1-2,TRBV12-5,TGTGCTAGTGGTCAGACAGGCAACTATGGCTACACCTTC,CASGQTGNYGYTF
.,.,TRBJ1-2,TRBV6-1,TGTGCCAGCAGTGAAGCGATCTGGGACATCACCTATGGCTACACCTTC,CASSEAIWDITYGYTF
.,.,TRBJ1-1,TRBV6-5,TGTGCCAGCAGTTATACAACTGGGACTGAAGCTTTCTTT,CASSYTTGTEAFF
TRBD1,once,TRBJ1-4,TRBV4-1,TGCGCCAGCAGCCAAGATTCCCCGGGACAGGGGAGGAGGATAACTAATGAAAAACTGTTTTTT,CASSQDSPGQGRRITNEKLFF
.,.,TRBJ2-1,TRBV19,TGTGCCAGTAGTACAACAGGGTCTTCCTACAATGAGCAGTTCTTC,CASSTTGSSYNEQFF
.,.,TRBJ2-2,TRBV5-1,TGCGCCAGCAGCTCGGGACAAACCACCGGGGAGCTGTTTTTT,CASSSGQTTGELFF
TRBD1,.,TRBJ2-1,TRBV20-1,TGCAGTGCTAGGACAGGGGTCGAGCAGTTCTTC,CSARTGVEQFF
.,once,TRBJ2-7,TRBV29-1,TGCAGCGTAAGTAGGGTTTCCTACGAGCAGTACTTC,CSVSRVSYEQYF
TRBD1,once,TRBJ2-5,TRBV5-6,TGTGCCAGCAGCCTCCGACAGGGGGTCCTGGAGACCCAGTACTTC,CASSLRQGVLETQYF
TRBD1,.,TRBJ2-1,TRBV5-1,TGCGCCAGCAGTCCCGGGACAGGGTCGAATGAGCAGTTCTTC,CASSPGTGSNEQFF
TRBD1,.,TRBJ1-1,TRBV29-1,TGCAGCGTTGAACTATGGGGACAGGGGGCTGATGGATTCTTCACTGAAGCTTTCTTT,CSVELWGQGADGFFTEAFF
TRBD1,few,TRBJ1-1,TRBV7-6,TGTGCCAGCAGCTTAGAAGACAGGGCTGAAGCTTTCTTT,CASSLEDRAEAFF
.,.,TRBJ1-2,TRBV5-4,TGTGCCAGCAGCCTTCGGGGGGTTGGCTATGGCTACACCTTC,CASSLRGVGYGYTF
TRBD2,once,TRBJ2-3,TRBV5-1,TGCGCCAGCAGCTCGAAAACAGTTTTTAGCGGGAGGGCCGCCGTCGCAGATACGCAGTATTTT,CASSSKTVFSGRAAVADTQYF
.,.,TRBJ1-5,TRBV7-8,TGTGCCAGCAGCCCCCGGCCTTGGGGGAATCAGCCCCAGCATTTT,CASSPRPWGNQPQHF
.,.,TRBJ2-1,TRBV5-1,TGCGCCAGCAGGTTTGAGGGCCGCCCTGGCGATGAGCAGTTCTTC,CASRFEGRPGDEQFF
TRBD1,.,TRBJ2-7,TRBV5-1,TGCGCCAGCAGCTCCGCCGGGACAGGGGACGAGCAGTACTTC,CASSSAGTGDEQYF
.,.,TRBJ1-5,TRBV19,TGTGCCAGTACCACAGGGCGTGGGCCGCTTAATCAGCCCCAGCATTTT,CASTTGRGPLNQPQHF
TRBD1,.,TRBJ1-2,TRBV28,TGTGCCAGCAGTTTGGACAGGGGATATGGCTACACTTTC,CASSLDRGYGYTF
TRBD2,.,TRBJ2-3,TRBV9,TGTGCCAGCAGCGTACTGAGCGGGAAAACAGATACGCAGTATTTT,CASSVLSGKTDTQYF
.,.,TRBJ1-1,TRBV27,TGTGCCAGCAGGAAACAGGGCACGAACACTGAAGCTTTCTTT,CASRKQGTNTEAFF